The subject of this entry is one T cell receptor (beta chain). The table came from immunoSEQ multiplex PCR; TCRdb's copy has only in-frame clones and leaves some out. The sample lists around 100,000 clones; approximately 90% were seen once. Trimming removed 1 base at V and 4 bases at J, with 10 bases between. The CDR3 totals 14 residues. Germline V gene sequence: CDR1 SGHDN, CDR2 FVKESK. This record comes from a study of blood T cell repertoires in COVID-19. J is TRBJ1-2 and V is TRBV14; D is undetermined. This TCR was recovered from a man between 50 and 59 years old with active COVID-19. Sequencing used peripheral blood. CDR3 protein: CASSQGREAYGYTF. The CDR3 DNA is TGTGCCAGCAGCCAAGGACGGGAAGCCTATGGCTACACCTTC.